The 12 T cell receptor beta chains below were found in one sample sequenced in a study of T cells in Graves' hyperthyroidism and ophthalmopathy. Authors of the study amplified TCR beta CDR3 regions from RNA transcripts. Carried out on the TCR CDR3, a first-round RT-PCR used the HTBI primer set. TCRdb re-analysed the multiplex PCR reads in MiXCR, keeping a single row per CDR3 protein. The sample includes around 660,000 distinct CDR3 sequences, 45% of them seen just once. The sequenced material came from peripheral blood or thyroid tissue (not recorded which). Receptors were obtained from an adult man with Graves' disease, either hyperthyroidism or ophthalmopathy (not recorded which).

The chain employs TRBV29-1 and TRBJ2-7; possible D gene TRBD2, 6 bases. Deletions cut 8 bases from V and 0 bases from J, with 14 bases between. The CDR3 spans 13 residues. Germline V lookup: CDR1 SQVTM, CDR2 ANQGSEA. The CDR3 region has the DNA TGCAGCCAACGGGGGACCCGCTCCTACGAGCAGTACTTC. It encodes CSQRGTRSYEQYF.

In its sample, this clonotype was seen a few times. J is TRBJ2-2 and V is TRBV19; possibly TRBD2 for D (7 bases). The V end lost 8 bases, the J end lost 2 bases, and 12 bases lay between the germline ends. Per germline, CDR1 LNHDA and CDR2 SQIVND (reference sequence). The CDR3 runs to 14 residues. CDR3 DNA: TGTGCCAGTGGGAGGGGGGCAAACACCGGGGAGCTGTTTTTT. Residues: CASGRGANTGELFF.

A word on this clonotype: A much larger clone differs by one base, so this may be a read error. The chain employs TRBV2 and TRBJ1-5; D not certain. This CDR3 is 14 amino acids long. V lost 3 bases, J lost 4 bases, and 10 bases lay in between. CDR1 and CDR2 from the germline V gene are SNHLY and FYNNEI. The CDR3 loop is CASSERRTNQPQHF. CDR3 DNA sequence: TGTGCCAGCAGTGAGCGGCGGACGAATCAGCCCCAGCATTTT.

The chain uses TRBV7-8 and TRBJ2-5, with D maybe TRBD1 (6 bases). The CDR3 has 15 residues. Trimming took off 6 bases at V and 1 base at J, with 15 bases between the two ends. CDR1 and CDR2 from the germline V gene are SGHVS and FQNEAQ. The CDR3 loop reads CASSRRTDLQETQYF. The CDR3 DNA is TGTGCCAGCAGTCGACGGACAGACCTCCAAGAGACCCAGTACTTC.

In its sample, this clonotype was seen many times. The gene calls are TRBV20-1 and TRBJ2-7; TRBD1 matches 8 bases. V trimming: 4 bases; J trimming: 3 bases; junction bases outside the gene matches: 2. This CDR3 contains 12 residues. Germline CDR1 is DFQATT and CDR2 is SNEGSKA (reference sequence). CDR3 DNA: TGCAGTGCTACGGGACAGGTCTACGAGCAGTACTTC. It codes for CSATGQVYEQYF.

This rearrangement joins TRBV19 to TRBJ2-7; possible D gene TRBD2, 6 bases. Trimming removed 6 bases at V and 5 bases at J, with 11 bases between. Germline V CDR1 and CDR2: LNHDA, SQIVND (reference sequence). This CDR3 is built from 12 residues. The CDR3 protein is CASSRDFHEQYF. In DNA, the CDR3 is TGTGCCAGTAGCCGGGACTTCCACGAGCAGTACTTC.

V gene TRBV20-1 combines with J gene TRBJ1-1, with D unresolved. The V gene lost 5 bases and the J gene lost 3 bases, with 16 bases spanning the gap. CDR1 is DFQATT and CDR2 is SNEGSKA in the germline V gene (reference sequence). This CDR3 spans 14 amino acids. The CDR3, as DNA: TGCAGTGCTCACTCCAGCAGGTCCTACACTGAAGCTTTCTTT. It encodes CSAHSSRSYTEAFF.

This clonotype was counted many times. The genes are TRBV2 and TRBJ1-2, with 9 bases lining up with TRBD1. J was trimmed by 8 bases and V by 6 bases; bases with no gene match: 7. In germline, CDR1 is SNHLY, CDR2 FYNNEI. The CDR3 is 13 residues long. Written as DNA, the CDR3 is TGTGCCAGCAGGGAGGGACAGGGAAACGGCTACACCTTC. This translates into CASREGQGNGYTF.

The CDR3 bases are TGTGCCAGCAGTTTTACTACTACCACTGAAGCTTTCTTT. Protein sequence: CASSFTTTTEAFF. The chain is built from TRBV6-5 and TRBJ1-1; no reliable D call. Trimming left V 4 bases short and J 4 bases short, with 10 bases between. The germline CDR1 and CDR2 sequences are MNHEY and SVGAGI. There are 13 residues in the CDR3.

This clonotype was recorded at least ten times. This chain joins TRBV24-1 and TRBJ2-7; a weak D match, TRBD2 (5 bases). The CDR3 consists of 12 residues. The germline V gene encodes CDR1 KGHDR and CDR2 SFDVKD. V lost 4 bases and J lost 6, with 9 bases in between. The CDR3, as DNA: TGTGCCACCAGTGACCAGGCGGGCGAGCAGTACTTC. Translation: CATSDQAGEQYF.

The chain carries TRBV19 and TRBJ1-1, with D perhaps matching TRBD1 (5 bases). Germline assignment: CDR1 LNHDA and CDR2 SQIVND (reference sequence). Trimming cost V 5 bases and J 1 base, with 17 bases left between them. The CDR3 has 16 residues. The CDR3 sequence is CASSEDGGMRNTEAFF. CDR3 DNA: TGTGCCAGTAGTGAGGACGGGGGGATGAGGAACACTGAAGCTTTCTTT.

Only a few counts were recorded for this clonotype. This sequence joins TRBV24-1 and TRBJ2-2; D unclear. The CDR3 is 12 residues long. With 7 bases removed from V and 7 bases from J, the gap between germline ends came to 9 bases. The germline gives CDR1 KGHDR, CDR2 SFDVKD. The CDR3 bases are TGTGCCACCAGCCAGGTTGGCGGGGAGCTGTTTTTT. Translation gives CATSQVGGELFF.